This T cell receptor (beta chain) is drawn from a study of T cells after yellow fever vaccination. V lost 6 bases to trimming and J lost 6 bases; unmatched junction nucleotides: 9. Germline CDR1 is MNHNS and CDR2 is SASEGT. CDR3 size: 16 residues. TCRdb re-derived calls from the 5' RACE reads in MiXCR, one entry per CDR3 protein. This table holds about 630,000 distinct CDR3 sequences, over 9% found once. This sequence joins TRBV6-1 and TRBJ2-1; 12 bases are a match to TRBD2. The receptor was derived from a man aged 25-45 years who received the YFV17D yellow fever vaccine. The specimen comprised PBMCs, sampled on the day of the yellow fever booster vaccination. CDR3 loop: CASSNPGLAGLNEQFF. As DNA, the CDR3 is TGTGCCAGCAGCAACCCCGGACTAGCGGGACTCAATGAGCAGTTCTTC.